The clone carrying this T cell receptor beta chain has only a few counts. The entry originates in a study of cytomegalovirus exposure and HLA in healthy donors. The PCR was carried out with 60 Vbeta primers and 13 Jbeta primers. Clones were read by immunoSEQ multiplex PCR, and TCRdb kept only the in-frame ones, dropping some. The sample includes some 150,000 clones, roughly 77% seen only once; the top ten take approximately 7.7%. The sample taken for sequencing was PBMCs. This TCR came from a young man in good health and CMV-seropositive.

The CDR3 is CASSSARESVGNIQYF. The CDR3 bases are TGTGCCAGCAGCTCAGCGCGGGAGTCCGTTGGAAACATTCAGTACTTC. The rearrangement joins TRBV5-4 to TRBJ2-4, with 7 bases identical to TRBD2. The CDR3 is 16 amino acids. Germline V gives CDR1 SGHNT, CDR2 YYREEE (reference sequence). V was clipped by 3 bases and J by 6 bases; unmatched bases: 12.